The rows below give T cell receptor beta chains drawn from one sample of a study of blood T cells in healthy people across ages. TCRdb recomputed calls from the 5' RACE reads with MiXCR, one row per CDR3 protein. Counted here are 1.5 million or so distinct CDR3 sequences, about 42% occurring once; the ten biggest clones make up 4%. Sample: blood. Source of these receptors: a woman aged 18-29 years in good health. Both conserved end residues are part of each CDR3. A D gene is named only where the DNA matches it firmly. The size field is filled for only some rows; it gives once, few, many or a size class.

abundance | d_gene | j_gene | v_gene | CDR3nt | CDR3aa
- | - | TRBJ2-1 | TRBV12-3/TRBV12-4 | TGTGCCAGCAGCTCAGGGTTAGAGGGTAGCTATGAGCAGTTCTTC | CASSSGLEGSYEQFF
- | TRBD2 | TRBJ2-7 | TRBV6-5 | TGTGCCAGCAGTTACCTACCGGGACTAGCGGGAGGAAACGAGCAGTACTTC | CASSYLPGLAGGNEQYF
- | - | TRBJ2-3 | TRBV4-2 | TGTGCCAGCAGCCAAGTCTTCCGGTCCTGGAGGGATACGCAGTATTTT | CASSQVFRSWRDTQYF
- | TRBD2 | TRBJ2-3 | TRBV2 | TGTGCCAGCAGTGAAGCTCGCAGCGGGGGCTCCACAGATACGCAGTATTTT | CASSEARSGGSTDTQYF
many | TRBD2 | TRBJ2-1 | TRBV7-2 | TGTGCCAGCAGCCCGCCGGGACTAGCGGGAAACAATGAGCAGTTCTTC | CASSPPGLAGNNEQFF
many | TRBD1 | TRBJ2-5 | TRBV2 | TGTGCCAGCAGGTTCGGACAGGGAGAGACCCAGTACTTC | CASRFGQGETQYF
- | - | TRBJ2-4 | TRBV20-1 | TGCAGTGCTAGAGATACCCCCAGTAAGCGGCCTATGGGACAGTACTTC | CSARDTPSKRPMGQYF
- | - | TRBJ2-3 | TRBV15 | TGTGCCACCAGCAGGTGGGACTTTAGCACAGATACGCAGTATTTT | CATSRWDFSTDTQYF
- | TRBD1 | TRBJ1-2 | TRBV27 | TGTGCCAGCAGTTTTTCAGGACAGGAGGGCGGCTACACCTTC | CASSFSGQEGGYTF
few | - | TRBJ1-6 | TRBV7-2 | TGTGCCAGCAGCTTAAGTGGACAGATCTCCTATAATTCACCCCTCCACTTT | CASSLSGQISYNSPLHF
- | - | TRBJ2-5 | TRBV10-3 | TGTGCCATCAGTGACGGGGACACCTCCTACAATGAGCAGTACTTC | CAISDGDTSYNEQYF
few | - | TRBJ1-1 | TRBV5-1 | TGCGCCAGCAGCTTGGTAGGAGGTGGCACTGAAGCTTTCTTT | CASSLVGGGTEAFF
- | - | TRBJ2-5 | TRBV10-3 | TGTGCCATCAGTGACGTACGGGACGGTTCGAGGGAGCAGTACTTC | CAISDVRDGSREQYF
- | - | TRBJ2-2 | TRBV29-1 | TGCAGCGTTGTACTTGCGGGGGCCCGGAACACCGGGGAGCTGTTTTTT | CSVVLAGARNTGELFF
many | - | TRBJ2-1 | TRBV3-1 | TGTGCCAGCAGCCAGGGGCTCTCCTCCTACAATGAGCAGTTCTTC | CASSQGLSSYNEQFF
few | - | TRBJ1-2 | TRBV20-1 | TGCAGTGCTAGAGACCCGACTTATGGCTACACCTTC | CSARDPTYGYTF
- | - | TRBJ2-1 | TRBV5-6 | TGTGCCAGCAACCCAGGCGCTGTGGACCCCTCCTACAATGAGCAGTTCTTC | CASNPGAVDPSYNEQFF
few | TRBD1 | TRBJ1-2 | TRBV20-1 | TGCAGTGCTAGAGCCTCGACAGGGGGACAAGGCTACACCTTC | CSARASTGGQGYTF
- | TRBD2 | TRBJ2-7 | TRBV4-3 | TGCGCCAGCAGCCAAGATCAGCTAGCGGGAGTTGGGGAGCAGTACTTC | CASSQDQLAGVGEQYF
- | - | TRBJ2-7 | TRBV5-5 | TGTGCCAGCAGCTTGGTATCGCAGGGAGGCGAGCAGTACTTC | CASSLVSQGGEQYF
- | TRBD2 | TRBJ2-1 | TRBV4-1 | TGCGCCAGCAGCTACCACGGGGGGGAGTACAATGAGCAGTTCTTC | CASSYHGGEYNEQFF
- | TRBD1 | TRBJ2-7 | TRBV18 | TGTGCCAACTCGAGAAGCCGGGACAGGGGCACCAATGAGCAGTACTTC | CANSRSRDRGTNEQYF
- | - | TRBJ2-1 | TRBV7-9 | TGTGCCAGCAGCTTAGTCGACTTTCGCTCCTACAATGAGCAGTTCTTC | CASSLVDFRSYNEQFF
- | TRBD1 | TRBJ2-6 | TRBV5-1 | TGCGCCAGCAGCGGTGGACAGGGGGCAAAAGTTGGGGCCAACGTCCTGACTTTC | CASSGGQGAKVGANVLTF
- | - | TRBJ1-2 | TRBV20-1 | TGCAGTGCTAGTGGTACTAACTATGGCTACACCTTC | CSASGTNYGYTF
few | - | TRBJ1-1 | TRBV7-9 | TGTGCCAGCGGATTCCAGGGTGGCACTGAAGCTTTCTTT | CASGFQGGTEAFF
- | TRBD1 | TRBJ2-2 | TRBV29-1 | TGCAGCGTCACAGGGGTTAGCGGGGAGCTGTTTTTT | CSVTGVSGELFF
few | - | TRBJ1-6 | TRBV3-1 | TGTGCCAGCAGCTACGGACAGAATAATTCACCCCTCCACTTT | CASSYGQNNSPLHF
- | - | TRBJ2-6 | TRBV24-1 | TGTGCCACCAGTGATTCCTCCAACTCTGGGGCCAACGTCCTGACTTTC | CATSDSSNSGANVLTF
- | - | TRBJ2-3 | TRBV5-5 | TGTGCCAGCAGCCCGGACGTCACAGATACGCAGTATTTT | CASSPDVTDTQYF
few | - | TRBJ2-7 | TRBV28 | TGTGCCAGCAGCATCGGACGGAGCTACGAGCAGTACTTC | CASSIGRSYEQYF
- | - | TRBJ1-2 | TRBV6-1 | TGTGCCAGCATCCGTCGTGATAACTATGGCTACACCTTC | CASIRRDNYGYTF
- | - | TRBJ1-2 | TRBV18 | TGTGCCAGCTCAGAGATCGGACAGACTGTTATTAGCGGCTACACCTTC | CASSEIGQTVISGYTF
once | - | TRBJ1-2 | TRBV27 | TGTGCCAGCATTTTATCCCGAGACGGCTATGGCTACACCTTC | CASILSRDGYGYTF
- | TRBD2 | TRBJ2-2 | TRBV2 | TGTGCCAGCGCCGGGACGCGGGGGGGCGGGGAGCTGTTTTTT | CASAGTRGGGELFF
many | - | TRBJ1-5 | TRBV7-2 | TGTGCCAGCAGCATACACAGGGATCAGCCCCAGCATTTT | CASSIHRDQPQHF
few | - | TRBJ1-1 | TRBV20-1 | TGCAGTGCTACTACCACTAACACTGAAGCTTTCTTT | CSATTTNTEAFF
few | TRBD2 | TRBJ2-1 | TRBV27 | TGTGCCAGCACCAGTAGCGGGCTGTTTTCCTACAATGAGCAGTTCTTC | CASTSSGLFSYNEQFF
- | - | TRBJ2-5 | TRBV6-5 | TGTGCCAGCAGACTTGGACTATTCAATGAGCAGTACTTC | CASRLGLFNEQYF
- | - | TRBJ2-1 | TRBV18 | TGTGCCAGCTCACCACCACACACTTGGTACACCTCGCCCAAGCAGTTCTTC | CASSPPHTWYTSPKQFF
- | - | TRBJ2-2 | TRBV7-2 | TGTGCCAGAAGCCTAGAGAGTGGCACCGGGGAGCTGTTTTTT | CARSLESGTGELFF
few | - | TRBJ2-3 | TRBV29-1 | TGCAGTATGATGGGGACTGCTACAGATACGCAGTATTTT | CSMMGTATDTQYF
- | - | TRBJ2-3 | TRBV9 | TGTGCCACTTCGCGGGACCCAGCCTATGGAGATACGCAGTATTTT | CATSRDPAYGDTQYF
few | - | TRBJ2-5 | TRBV5-6 | TGTGCCAGCAGCCTACGGGACATAGAGACCCAGTACTTC | CASSLRDIETQYF
- | TRBD1 | TRBJ2-7 | TRBV13 | TGTGCCAGCAGCTCTCTTTTAGGGGACAGGGGTACGTACGAGCAGTACTTC | CASSSLLGDRGTYEQYF
- | - | TRBJ1-1 | TRBV5-1 | TGCGCCAGCAGCCCCGTTCATATGAACACTGAAGCTTTCTTT | CASSPVHMNTEAFF
few | - | TRBJ1-2 | TRBV7-2 | TGTGCCAGCAGCACGGACAGTTTAGGCTATGGCTACACCTTC | CASSTDSLGYGYTF
- | - | TRBJ2-7 | TRBV2 | TGTGCCAGCACTCAGGCTCATGAGCAGTACTTC | CASTQAHEQYF
few | - | TRBJ2-5 | TRBV15 | TGTGCCACCAGCCGAGAATGGACCCAGTACTTC | CATSREWTQYF
few | - | TRBJ2-3 | TRBV20-1 | TGCAGTGCTAGAAGCCCCTTAGCAGCCGGGAAGCCAGATACGCAGTATTTT | CSARSPLAAGKPDTQYF
- | - | TRBJ2-3 | TRBV29-1 | TGCAGCGTACGAAACGGCGGCGGGGACAGCACAGATACGCAGTATTTT | CSVRNGGGDSTDTQYF
few | - | TRBJ2-3 | TRBV20-1 | TGCAGTGCTAGACTAGATACAGGAGGGGCAGATACGCAGTATTTT | CSARLDTGGADTQYF
- | TRBD2 | TRBJ2-1 | TRBV20-1 | TGCAGTGCTAGGTGGCAGCGGGGCTACAATGAGCAGTACTTT | CSARWQRGYNEQYF
- | TRBD2 | TRBJ2-3 | TRBV27 | TGTGCCAGCAGTTTATCAAGGCGGGGGGGTTTAGATACGCAGTATTTT | CASSLSRRGGLDTQYF
- | - | TRBJ2-3 | TRBV7-2 | TGTGCCAGCAGCGGACAGCGGGGATCCACAGATACGCAGTATTTT | CASSGQRGSTDTQYF
- | - | TRBJ1-1 | TRBV7-2 | TGTGCCAGCAGCTACGAGACCCGGCACACTGAAGCTTTCTTT | CASSYETRHTEAFF
- | TRBD1 | TRBJ2-7 | TRBV12-3/TRBV12-4 | TGTGCCAGCAGCCTCGGGACAGGTCTTGTGGGGCAGTACTTC | CASSLGTGLVGQYF
few | TRBD2 | TRBJ2-5 | TRBV29-1 | TGCAGCGTTGCGGGACTAGCGGGAGTTGCGACCCAGTACTTC | CSVAGLAGVATQYF